This T cell receptor (beta chain) was documented in a study of T cells in Graves' hyperthyroidism and ophthalmopathy. Researchers amplified the TCR beta CDR3 regions from RNA transcripts. TCR CDR3 underwent first-round RT-PCR with the HTBI primer set. TCRdb called the multiplex PCR reads again in MiXCR, with one record for every CDR3 protein. The sample carries some 490,000 distinct CDR3 sequences, around a fifth recorded once. V was trimmed by 3 bases and J by 4 bases, leaving 7 bases between them. Germline-derived CDR1 and CDR2 are SGHRS and YFSETQ. The CDR3 sequence is 13 residues long. This TCR was sampled from a woman in her 70s with Graves' ophthalmopathy. Specimen: blood. The chain links TRBV5-1 to TRBJ2-2; D is unclear. CDR3 nucleotides: TGCGCCAGCAGCTCGTTTGGCACCGGGGAGCTGTTTTTT. Its protein is CASSSFGTGELFF.